Presented here are 20 T cell receptor beta chains from one specimen sequenced in a study of blood T cell repertoires in COVID-19. The repertoire was sequenced with immunoSEQ multiplex PCR; TCRdb's copy has only in-frame clones and lacks some. The table lists 100,000 to 150,000 clones, approximately 85% of them singletons. Material: peripheral blood. The origin of the receptors is a woman of 80 years or more with acute or convalescent COVID-19.

This clone turned up a few times. This chain uses TRBV5-8 with TRBJ1-5; 8 bases fit TRBD1. The junction had 5 bases not matched to a gene; V was cut back by 6 bases and J by 6 bases. From germline, CDR1 is SGHTS and CDR2 YDEGEE. The CDR3 extends over 13 amino acids. CDR3 sequence (DNA): TGTGCCAGCACACACAGGGGGACTCAGCCCCAGCATTTT. Protein sequence: CASTHRGTQPQHF.

The J gene is TRBJ1-6, the V gene TRBV5-1; D is unresolved. The V end lost 7 bases, the J end lost 1 base, and 12 bases lay between the germline ends. Germline lookup yields CDR1 SGHRS and CDR2 YFSETQ. The CDR3 is 15 amino acids. CDR3 sequence reads: CASHPGGSYNSPLHF. CDR3 in DNA: TGCGCCAGCCACCCGGGAGGGTCCTATAATTCACCCCTCCACTTT.

This clone was seen a few times. The chain employs TRBV29-1 and TRBJ2-1; 9 bases are shared with TRBD1. Per the germline V gene, CDR1 is SQVTM and CDR2 is ANQGSEA. The CDR3 runs to 13 residues. V trimming: 4 bases; J trimming: 8 bases; junction bases outside the gene matches: 6. CDR3 amino acids: CSVGPGQGDEQFF. CDR3 DNA: TGCAGCGTTGGCCCGGGACAGGGCGATGAGCAGTTCTTC.

The CDR3, as DNA: TGTGCCAGTAGTATACAGCGGGGGAGCACAGATACGCAGTATTTT. Residues: CASSIQRGSTDTQYF. This sequence joins TRBV19 and TRBJ2-3, with TRBD2 matching over 8 bases. The V segment lost 2 bases and the J segment 0 bases; nucleotides outside the gene matches: 1. CDR1 and CDR2 (germline): LNHDA, SQIVND (reference sequence). The CDR3 consists of 15 residues.

The chain uses TRBV9 and TRBJ2-2; possibly TRBD1 for D (6 bases). The germline gives CDR1 SGDLS, CDR2 YYNGEE. This CDR3 spans 15 amino acids. Between the trimmed V and J ends, which lost 2 bases and 7 bases, there was a span of 15 bases. In DNA form, the CDR3 reads TGTGCCAGCAGCGTGGGACAAGGGATGGGCGGGGAGCTGTTTTTT. It codes for CASSVGQGMGGELFF. The complete variable domain, with remaining parts taken from reference TRBV9 and TRBJ2-2, reads DSGVTQTPKHLITATGQRVTLRCSPRSGDLSVYWYQQSLDQGLQFLIQYYNGEERAKGNILERFSAQQFPDLHSELNLSSLELGDSALYFCASSVGQGMGGELFFGEGSRLTVL.

This chain links TRBV7-3 with TRBJ2-7; possible D gene TRBD2, 6 bases. Per the germline V gene, CDR1 is SGHTA and CDR2 is FQGTGA. This CDR3 has 19 amino acids. The V and J ends lost 3 bases and 0 bases respectively, with 24 bases between them. The CDR3 spells CASSFEARREVGSSYEQYF. The CDR3 DNA follows: TGTGCCAGCAGCTTTGAAGCTAGAAGGGAGGTCGGTAGCTCCTACGAGCAGTACTTC.

This clone was seen a few times. This chain uses TRBV5-5 with TRBJ1-3; D is unresolved. This CDR3 is built from 15 residues. V lost 3 bases, J lost 1 base, and 11 bases lay in between. Germline CDR1 is SGHKS and CDR2 is YYEKEE (reference sequence). The CDR3 loop reads CASSSASLSGNTIYF. CDR3 nucleotide sequence: TGTGCCAGCAGCTCCGCGTCCTTATCTGGAAACACCATATATTTT.

V is TRBV5-1 and J is TRBJ1-3; TRBD1 aligns across 7 bases. CDR3 length: 16 amino acids. V shed 3 bases, J shed 8 bases, and the junction held 14 bases outside the gene matches. CDR1 is SGHRS and CDR2 is YFSETQ in the germline V gene. CDR3: CASSWLGQPQGDTIYF. Here the CDR3 DNA reads TGCGCCAGCAGCTGGCTGGGACAGCCGCAAGGGGACACCATATATTTT.

This chain uses TRBV18 with TRBJ2-3, with 9 positions matching TRBD2. Germline V gene lookup returns CDR1 KGHSH and CDR2 LQKENI. J lost 4 bases, V lost 3 bases, and 2 bases had no gene match. This CDR3 spans 14 amino acids. The CDR3 sequence: CASSPGLASDTQYF. The CDR3 DNA sequence: TGTGCCAGCTCACCGGGACTAGCATCAGATACGCAGTATTTT. The full variable domain, with the rest looked up from reference TRBV18 and TRBJ2-3, is NAGVMQNPRHLVRRRGQEARLRCSPMKGHSHVYWYRQLPEEGLKFMVYLQKENIIDESGMPKERFSAEFPKEGPSILRIQQVVRGDSAAYFCASSPGLASDTQYFGPGTRLTVL.

The chain uses TRBV24-1 and TRBJ2-5; D is unclear. Germline V CDR1 and CDR2: KGHDR, SFDVKD. There are 13 residues in the CDR3. V was cut by 6 bases and J by 5 bases, with 12 bases left in between. The CDR3 bases are TGTGCCACCAGTTCCAGCGTTGAGGAGACCCAGTACTTC. This translates into CATSSSVEETQYF.

The chain recombines TRBV6-1 with TRBJ1-1; D unresolved. The CDR3 is 17 residues long. The V gene lost 1 base and the J gene lost 0 bases, with 15 bases spanning the gap. Germline assignment: CDR1 MNHNS and CDR2 SASEGT. For the CDR3, the DNA is TGTGCCAGCAGTGAAGGTACGAATTGGCAAGTGAACACTGAAGCTTTCTTT. Protein: CASSEGTNWQVNTEAFF.

The chain carries TRBV3-1 (or the pseudogene TRBV3-2) and TRBJ1-3; D not resolved. The germline V gene has CDR1 LGHDT and CDR2 YNNKEL (reference sequence). The CDR3 spans 15 residues. Trimming stripped 0 bases from V and 0 bases from J, with 6 bases between. The CDR3: CASSQDRSSGNTIYF. CDR3 DNA sequence: TGTGCCAGCAGCCAAGATCGCAGCTCTGGAAACACCATATATTTT.

The rearrangement links TRBV18 to TRBJ1-2, with 8 bases identical to TRBD1. The CDR3 is made up of 13 amino acids. J gave up 5 bases and V 6 bases, and 5 bases lay outside the gene matches. CDR1 KGHSH and CDR2 LQKENI come from the germline V gene. This chain's CDR3 is CASSEGQVYGYTF. CDR3 in DNA: TGTGCCAGCTCCGAGGGACAGGTTTATGGCTACACCTTC.

The J gene is TRBJ2-5, the V gene TRBV5-5, with 7 bases that match TRBD2. Germline trimming cut 0 bases from V and 2 bases from J; bases unmatched to any gene: 4. This CDR3 comprises 15 residues. Germline lookup yields CDR1 SGHKS and CDR2 YYEKEE (reference sequence). The CDR3 reads CASSLAWGGQETQYF. The CDR3 coding sequence is TGTGCCAGCAGCTTGGCTTGGGGGGGACAAGAGACCCAGTACTTC.

The gene calls are TRBV10-2 and TRBJ2-2, with 9 bases fitting TRBD1. The V segment lost 9 bases and the J segment 0 bases; nucleotides outside the gene matches: 8. The CDR3 runs 16 residues. CDR1 is WSHSY, CDR2 SAAADI, per germline. CDR3 nucleotides: TGCGCCAGTTGGCGGGACAGGGCTTCGAACACCGGGGAGCTGTTTTTT. Translated: CASWRDRASNTGELFF.

The J gene is TRBJ2-5, the V gene TRBV15, with 11 nucleotides matching TRBD1. The CDR3 covers 14 residues. The V gene end was trimmed by 0 bases and the J gene end by 7 bases; junction bases not matched to a gene: 1. In germline, CDR1 is LNHNV, CDR2 YYDKDF (reference sequence). In DNA, the CDR3 is TGTGCCACCAGCAGAGAGGGACAGGGGGTGACCCAGTACTTC. It encodes CATSREGQGVTQYF. The full variable domain, in which reference TRBV15 and TRBJ2-5 provide the parts outside the CDR3, is DAMVIQNPRYQVTQFGKPVTLSCSQTLNHNVMYWYQQKSSQAPKLLFHYYDKDFNNEADTPDNFQSRRPNTSFCFLDIRSPGLGDTAMYLCATSREGQGVTQYFGPGTRLLVL.

This rearrangement joins TRBV5-1 to TRBJ2-1; 8 positions agree with TRBD2. The CDR3 loop spans 16 amino acids. Trimming at V came to 1 base and at J to 6 bases, leaving 9 bases not matched to a gene. Germline CDR1 and CDR2: SGHRS and YFSETQ. The CDR3 spells CASSLTSGLDRNEQFF. CDR3 in DNA: TGCGCCAGCAGCTTGACATCGGGACTAGATCGCAATGAGCAGTTCTTC.

This clone was recorded once. The genes are TRBV10-2 and TRBJ2-5; D is ambiguous. Germline loops: CDR1 WSHSY, CDR2 SAAADI. The V gene lost 4 bases and the J gene lost 1 base, with 4 bases spanning the gap. The length of the CDR3 is 12 residues. Written as DNA, the CDR3 is TGCGCCAGCAGTGGGGCCCAAGAGACCCAGTACTTC. Translated: CASSGAQETQYF.

The CDR3 region is CASAQGWQETQYF. CDR3 nucleotide sequence: TGTGCCAGTGCACAGGGGTGGCAGGAGACCCAGTACTTC. The V gene is TRBV27, the J gene TRBJ2-5; TRBD1 matches at 7 bases. CDR3 length: 13 residues. After removal of 9 bases from V and 5 bases from J, the junction contained 9 bases not matched to a gene. The germline V gene has CDR1 MNHEY and CDR2 SMNVEV (reference sequence).

The chain uses TRBV6-2 or TRBV6-3 and TRBJ1-2; 7 nucleotides agree with TRBD1. The germline V gene has CDR1 MNHEY and CDR2 SVGEGT. CDR3 length: 21 residues. V lost 2 bases and J lost 1; bases outside the gene matches: 22. The CDR3 DNA sequence: TGTGCCAGCAGTTACACACCCTACCTTTGGGATAGGACAGGAGATAACTATGGCTACACCTTC. Translating it yields CASSYTPYLWDRTGDNYGYTF.